What follows are 24 T cell receptor beta chains derived from one specimen sequenced in a study of identical twins. Each CDR3 protein is one row after TCRdb ran MiXCR on the 5' RACE reads. The table has 650,000 to 800,000 distinct CDR3 sequences, 8.6% seen once. This sample was shared with a second study, whose subject was yellow fever vaccine responses in identical twins.

The specimen sequenced was PBMCs. The receptors here all came from a woman aged 18-29 years in good health.

J is TRBJ2-7 and V is TRBV7-9, with D possibly matching TRBD2 (5 bases). This CDR3 is 14 amino acids long. Germline V gives CDR1 SEHNR, CDR2 FQNEAQ (reference sequence). The V end was cut by 1 base, the J end by 0 bases, with 7 bases between. The CDR3 sequence is CASSLEDFSYEQYF. The CDR3 DNA reads TGTGCCAGCAGCTTAGAGGACTTCTCCTACGAGCAGTACTTC.

This clonotype was counted ten times or more. The chain carries TRBV20-1 and TRBJ2-1, with 9 bases identical to TRBD1. V was pared by 4 bases and J by 7 bases, with 8 bases of the junction left unmatched. The CDR3 is 14 residues long. The germline gives CDR1 DFQATT, CDR2 SNEGSKA (reference sequence). The chain's CDR3 is CSAIKQGASNEQFF. CDR3 DNA: TGCAGTGCTATAAAACAGGGGGCTTCAAATGAGCAGTTCTTC.

This clonotype was recorded a few times. The chain uses TRBV6-1 and TRBJ1-1; D remains ambiguous. The ends were cut back, 6 bases at V and 3 bases at J, with 11 bases in the middle. Germline-derived CDR1 and CDR2 are MNHNS and SASEGT. CDR3 length: 13 residues. CDR3 sequence reads: CASSGYRDTEAFF. The CDR3 DNA sequence: TGTGCCAGCAGCGGTTATAGGGACACTGAAGCTTTCTTT.

This clonotype was detected only a few times. The V and J genes are TRBV20-1 and TRBJ2-7; 7 nucleotides agree with TRBD2. Trimming removed 4 bases from V and 3 bases from J; junction bases left unmatched: 6. Germline V gene sequence: CDR1 DFQATT, CDR2 SNEGSKA (reference sequence). The CDR3 has 13 residues. CDR3 sequence: CSATYGEGYEQYF. The CDR3 nucleotides are TGCAGTGCTACCTACGGGGAGGGCTACGAGCAGTACTTC.

The gene calls are TRBV29-1 and TRBJ1-1; D uncertain. V gave up 5 bases and J gave up 4 bases, with 8 bases separating them. The CDR3 covers 11 residues. CDR1 is SQVTM and CDR2 is ANQGSEA in the germline V gene. CDR3 region: CSVFNFTEAFF. CDR3 coding DNA: TGCAGCGTTTTTAATTTCACTGAAGCTTTCTTT.

This clonotype was seen a few times. V and J are TRBV4-3 and TRBJ2-6; 7 bases fit TRBD1. Germline loops: CDR1 LGHNA, CDR2 YSLEER. Losses at the gene ends were 6 bases for V and 3 bases for J; bases not matched to a gene: 5. The CDR3 is 15 residues long. The CDR3 spells CASRRDRVGANVLTF. CDR3 DNA: TGCGCCAGCAGAAGAGACAGGGTTGGGGCCAACGTCCTGACTTTC.

This clonotype came up many times. This chain uses TRBV7-2 with TRBJ1-1; D ambiguous. The CDR3 is 13 amino acids. The V gene lost 5 bases and the J gene lost 6 bases, with 13 bases spanning the gap. Germline assignment: CDR1 SGHTA and CDR2 FQGNSA. Written as DNA, the CDR3 is TGTGCCAGCAGCAGAAACAGCGGGGCTGAAGCTTTCTTT. Residues: CASSRNSGAEAFF.

This clonotype appeared a few times. The genes are TRBV20-1 and TRBJ2-1, with TRBD2 as a possible D gene (5 bases). This CDR3 spans 14 amino acids. V lost 0 bases and J 8 bases, leaving 14 bases between the germline ends. Germline V gene data show CDR1 as DFQATT and CDR2 as SNEGSKA (reference sequence). This chain's CDR3 is CSARDQDSYYEQFF. CDR3 bases: TGCAGTGCTAGAGATCAGGACTCGTATTATGAGCAGTTCTTC.

The table lists this clonotype with a few counts. The V call is TRBV6-2 or TRBV6-3, the J call TRBJ2-7, with D uncertain. Germline V gives CDR1 MNHEY, CDR2 SVGEGT. The ends were cut back, 3 bases at V and 3 bases at J, with 9 bases in the middle. The CDR3 has 13 residues. The CDR3 bases are TGTGCCAGCAGTTATGGCAAATACTACGAGCAGTACTTC. Encoded protein: CASSYGKYYEQYF.

This clonotype was counted many times. This chain links TRBV20-1 with TRBJ2-5, with 9 bases that match TRBD2. Germline CDR1 DFQATT, CDR2 SNEGSKA (reference sequence). J gave up 2 bases and V 4 bases, and 8 bases lay outside the gene matches. CDR3 length: 15 amino acids. The CDR3 loop is CSATTLAGLQETQYF. Written as DNA, the CDR3 is TGCAGTGCTACTACTCTAGCGGGGCTACAAGAGACCCAGTACTTC.

The chain uses TRBV10-3 and TRBJ2-3; TRBD2 matches at 10 bases. Trimming cost V 4 bases and J 4 bases; bases outside gene matches: 5. Germline V lookup: CDR1 ENHRY, CDR2 SYGVKD. This CDR3 comprises 15 residues. CDR3 residues: CAISGRTSGSDTQYF. CDR3 nucleotides: TGTGCCATCAGTGGTCGGACTAGCGGTTCAGATACGCAGTATTTT.

This chain links TRBV20-1 with TRBJ2-5, with D possibly being TRBD1 (5 bases). The length of the CDR3 is 13 residues. V was cut by 3 bases and J by 4 bases, with 12 bases left in between. Per the germline V gene, CDR1 is DFQATT and CDR2 is SNEGSKA (reference sequence). The CDR3 DNA follows: TGCAGTGCTAGGTTGCAGGGTGGAGAGACCCAGTACTTC. It is translated as CSARLQGGETQYF.

This clonotype was recorded a few times. The V call is TRBV3-1, the J call TRBJ2-5; D possibly uses TRBD1 or TRBD2 (6 bases each). Germline CDR1 and CDR2: LGHDT and YNNKEL (reference sequence). The CDR3 sequence is 15 residues long. V lost 0 bases, J lost 2 bases, and 10 bases lay in between. Written as DNA, the CDR3 is TGTGCCAGCAGCCAAGACGGGGGCTGGCAAGAGACCCAGTACTTC. As protein: CASSQDGGWQETQYF.

This clonotype was counted at least ten times. This chain joins TRBV24-1 and TRBJ2-1; perhaps TRBD1 as D (6 bases). V was shortened by 3 bases and J by 7 bases, with 15 bases between the two germline ends. Germline lookup yields CDR1 KGHDR and CDR2 SFDVKD. This CDR3 comprises 15 residues. The DNA of the CDR3 is TGTGCCACCAGTGATGGGGGCAGGGCCGTTAATGAGCAGTTCTTC. Amino acid sequence: CATSDGGRAVNEQFF.

V is TRBV12-3 or TRBV12-4 and J is TRBJ2-7, with TRBD1 matching over 7 bases. The CDR3 length is 18 residues. Trimming took 5 bases from V and 0 from J; bases not matched to a gene: 16. The CDR3 loop reads CASSLDPGTDRNSYEQYF. The CDR3 nucleotides are TGTGCCAGCAGTCTTGACCCTGGGACAGACCGTAACTCCTACGAGCAGTACTTC.

The chain couples TRBV9 to TRBJ2-1; D might be TRBD2 (6 bases). The V and J ends lost 0 bases and 2 bases respectively, with 9 bases between them. The CDR3 extends over 15 amino acids. The germline CDR1 and CDR2 sequences are SGDLS and YYNGEE. CDR3 loop: CASSVAGLTYNEQFF. CDR3 sequence (DNA): TGTGCCAGCAGCGTAGCGGGACTCACCTACAATGAGCAGTTCTTC.

This clonotype showed up just a few times. The rearrangement links TRBV7-2 to TRBJ2-7; either TRBD1 or TRBD2 may fit D (6 bases each). This CDR3 region has 15 residues. Deletions cut 5 bases from V and 4 bases from J, with 18 bases between. The germline V gene encodes CDR1 SGHTA and CDR2 FQGNSA. As DNA, the CDR3 is TGTGCCAGCAGCCCACCTCCGGGGGCCGATTACGAGCAGTACTTC. This translates into CASSPPPGADYEQYF.

CDR3 region: CASSSRTDRTGYTF. The CDR3 coding sequence is TGCGCCAGCAGCTCCCGGACAGACCGGACTGGCTACACCTTC. This chain uses TRBV5-1 with TRBJ1-2; the D gene is possibly TRBD1 (6 bases). Germline V gene data show CDR1 as SGHRS and CDR2 as YFSETQ. This CDR3 is 14 amino acids long. Trimming removed 3 bases at V and 7 bases at J, with 16 bases between.

This chain uses TRBV7-6 with TRBJ2-6; D gene unclear. This CDR3 spans 13 amino acids. CDR1 is SGHVS, CDR2 FNYEAQ, per germline. Trimming took 1 base from V and 11 from J, leaving 9 bases between them. In DNA, the CDR3 is TGTGCCAGCAGCTTAGGGACCCCCCACGTCCTGACTTTC. Its protein is CASSLGTPHVLTF.

This chain joins TRBV12-3 or TRBV12-4 and TRBJ1-2; a weak D match, TRBD1 (5 bases). Trimming shortened V by 0 bases and J by 6 bases, and 11 bases separated the two germline ends. The CDR3 runs 14 residues. CDR3 amino acids: CASSLAHRNNGYTF. In DNA form, the CDR3 reads TGTGCCAGCAGTTTAGCGCACAGGAATAATGGCTACACCTTC.

V is TRBV28 and J is TRBJ2-7; 7 positions agree with TRBD1. The trim removed 4 bases at V and 5 bases at J, leaving 2 bases unmatched. Germline lookup yields CDR1 MDHEN and CDR2 SYDVKM. CDR3 length: 12 residues. DNA for the CDR3: TGTGCCAGCAGTTCGGACAGGAACGAGCAGTACTTC. Its translation is CASSSDRNEQYF.

This clonotype has a count of ten or more. The CDR3 DNA sequence: TGCAGCGTTGTTCCGAGACTAGCGGGAACCTACGAGCAGTACTTC. This codes for CSVVPRLAGTYEQYF. The chain couples TRBV29-1 to TRBJ2-7, with 11 bases matching TRBD2. Germline assignment: CDR1 SQVTM and CDR2 ANQGSEA. Trimming removed 4 bases from V and 2 bases from J; junction bases left unmatched: 7. The CDR3 sequence is 15 residues long.

In its sample, this clonotype was seen many times. The CDR3 bases are TGTGCCAGCAGCTTTATTTTTCGATGGGACAGGGAAACTTCCCTAAACAATTACGTTCAGTACTTC. This codes for CASSFIFRWDRETSLNNYVQYF. This chain links TRBV7-2 with TRBJ2-7; 9 bases align to TRBD1. Germline CDR1 reads SGHTA; CDR2 reads FQGNSA. Germline trimming cut 3 bases from V and 10 bases from J; bases unmatched to any gene: 34. This CDR3 contains 22 residues.

DNA of the CDR3: TGTGCCAGCGGGACATACTCCTACGAGCAGTACTTC. This translates into CASGTYSYEQYF. The V call is TRBV28, the J call TRBJ2-7; D might be TRBD1 (6 bases). The CDR3 runs to 12 residues. V lost 8 bases, J lost 0 bases, and 8 bases lay in between. Germline assignment: CDR1 MDHEN and CDR2 SYDVKM.